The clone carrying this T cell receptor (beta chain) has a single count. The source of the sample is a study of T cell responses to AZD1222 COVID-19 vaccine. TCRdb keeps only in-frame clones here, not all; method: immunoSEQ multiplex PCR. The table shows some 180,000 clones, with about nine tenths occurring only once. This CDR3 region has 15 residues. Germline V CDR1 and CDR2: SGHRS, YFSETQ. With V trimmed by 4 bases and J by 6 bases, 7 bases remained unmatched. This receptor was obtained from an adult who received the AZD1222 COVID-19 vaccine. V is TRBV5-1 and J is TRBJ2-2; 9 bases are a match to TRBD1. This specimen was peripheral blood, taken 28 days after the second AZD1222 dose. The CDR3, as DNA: TGCGCCAGCAGCCCGTGGACAGGGGTGGCCGGGGAGCTGTTTTTT. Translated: CASSPWTGVAGELFF.